This TCR beta chain is from a study of blood T cell repertoires in COVID-19. Method: immunoSEQ multiplex PCR; TCRdb's copy keeps in-frame clones and lacks some. The sample yields around 200,000 clones, 80% to 85% seen once. V was shortened by 4 bases and J by 4 bases, with 11 bases between the two germline ends. The CDR3 is 13 amino acids. From germline, CDR1 is SGHKS and CDR2 YYEKEE (reference sequence). The chain carries TRBV5-5 and TRBJ1-1; D is possibly TRBD1 (6 bases). The source is a woman aged 70-85 years with COVID-19, enrolled during active disease. The sequenced sample consisted of peripheral blood. CDR3 residues: CASSHRAPTEAFF. Here the CDR3 DNA reads TGTGCCAGCAGCCACAGGGCTCCCACTGAAGCTTTCTTT.